This TCR beta chain is from a study of beta chain features in type 1 diabetes (dated by TCRdb to between 2018 and 2020). For the wider study: Mean age, gender distribution, total cell number and subset yield were not different between patients and healthy donors. A total of 90 million to 130 million sorted cells were examined across all samples, and a strong correlation was observed between cell number per subset and RNA yield. The study compared the TCRB repertoires of sorted circulating CD4+ T cell subsets in recently diagnosed type 1 diabetes patients with those in matched healthy donors. Regulatory and stem cell-like memory subsets were isolated from only 8 patients and about 8 healthy donors, whereas naive and central memory subsets came from all 28 donors. Summary of the overall study and its limitations: In all four CD4+ subsets, TCRB CDR3 length was moderately but significantly shorter in type 1 diabetes patients. Because the HLA sub-analyses included only small numbers of individuals, any influence of HLA type on TCRB rearrangement was left unresolved. PCR might favor shorter templates, but patient and control samples were amplified and corrected together, so any skew would affect both groups equally. Sequencing cDNA rather than genomic DNA could over-represent highly expressing activated cells, although activation and CD3 levels did not differ between groups. At VDJ recombination sites, patients with type 1 diabetes made fewer insertions and deleted more nucleotides, a pattern implying thymic rearrangement abnormalities. Naive, central memory and regulatory TCRB repertoires appeared more similar among patients than among healthy donors.

Each donor gave one peripheral blood draw, averaging approximately 110 mL, which was collected into heparinised tubes. Naive, central memory, regulatory and stem cell-like memory CD4+ T cells were sorted on a BD FACSAria II using a panel including CD45RO, CCR7, CD25, CD127, CD95 and CD27. A purity above 95% was achieved for all sorted populations. PBMCs were separated immediately by Lymphoprep density gradient centrifugation and were stained directly, without being cultured. So that batch effects would be minimized, each experiment stained and sorted samples in pairs, pairing one healthy donor with one patient. The sample holds a few counts of this clone. The antigen this receptor binds is unknown. Per-nucleotide qualities are absent, and no much larger clonotype sits a single base away. V is reduced by 5 bases and J by 3 bases, leaving a spacing of 11 bases between them. The germline V gene (reference sequence) yields GTSNPN for CDR1 and SVGIG for CDR2. Spanning cysteine to phenylalanine, the CDR3 consists of 12 amino acids. Only CDR3 DNA remains: 36 bases, in frame from the first base.

All of the isolated RNA was reverse transcribed with the High Capacity cDNA Reverse Transcription Kit, so expressed TCRB transcripts were sequenced. Deep immunoSEQ sequencing was applied to naive, central memory and regulatory T cell samples, giving an average of roughly 3.3 million total reads per sample. After sorted cells were lysed in RLT buffer, RNA was extracted with DNase-treated RNeasy Micro or Mini kits, with the choice depending on cell number. Each cell subset was processed on its own to prevent cross-contamination, while patient and healthy donor samples were processed together. The immunoSEQ multiplex PCR was used to amplify TCRB sequences from cDNA, yielding 87-bp fragments that span the CDR3 region. Sequencing of the amplicons was done on the Illumina HiSeq platform. As for the authors' bioinformatics: Synthetic template baselines were used to correct PCR bias computationally, reads within Hamming distance 2 were collapsed together, and singletons that could not be merged were discarded. Reads were aligned against IMGT to assign V, D and J genes, CDR3 length and insertions or deletions at six rearrangement sites. Clonotype counts were normalized to sorted cell number within each subset before computing true diversity and Gini coefficients with the tcR R package. Repertoire sharing was quantified using the overlap coefficient calculated on TCRB nucleotide sequences. As a proxy for the pre-selection repertoire, out-of-frame TCRB sequences from naive cells were analyzed. This is the immuneACCESS table as TCRdb keeps it, with only in-frame sequences that have V and J called. A part of the clones is gone; compared with another copy, unresolved V genes explain less than half, and the rest is unexplained. D and trimming were read from the DNA, whereas the V and J calls and clone size are those reported in that table. The sample yields hundreds of thousands of clones; over 13% were counted once. Of the sample, 0.035% to 0.04% falls within the top ten clones.

This clonotype was sampled from a young man with type 1 diabetes. Material: naive CD4+ T cells from blood. Read against the paper, the sample's cell subset or site label means: true naive CD4+ T cells. The sequence is built from TRBV30 and TRBJ2-7, with a tentative D gene TRBD1 over 6 matching bases. The CDR3 here reads CAWAKGGYEQYF. The sequenced DNA: TGTGCCTGGGCCAAAGGGGGCTACGAGCAGTACTTC.